A single sample gave rise to the 20 T cell receptor beta chains below, sequenced in a study of cytomegalovirus exposure and HLA in healthy donors. 13 Jbeta primers and 60 Vbeta primers were used for the PCR. Libraries were prepared by immunoSEQ multiplex PCR; TCRdb keeps only in-frame clonotypes and omits some of them. The sample shows some 120,000 clones, roughly 87% of them seen only once. Sample: PBMCs. The receptors come from a woman aged 18-29 years in good health and CMV-seronegative.

The table lists this clone with a few counts. CDR3 DNA sequence: TGTGCCAGCGGGGGCGAAGGACAGCCCCAGCATTTT. Protein sequence: CASGGEGQPQHF. The chain joins TRBV2 to TRBJ1-5; maybe TRBD1 (6 bases). Per germline, CDR1 SNHLY and CDR2 FYNNEI. This CDR3 has 12 amino acids. V lost 8 bases, J lost 7 bases, and 12 bases lay in between.

This chain uses TRBV12-5 with TRBJ1-4; D is possibly TRBD1 (5 bases). Between the trimmed V and J ends, which lost 0 bases and 2 bases, there was a span of 10 bases. Germline CDR1 LGHNT, CDR2 FRNRAP. This CDR3 is 16 amino acids long. The CDR3 loop reads CASGLVRRGTNEKLFF. The CDR3 nucleotides are TGTGCTAGTGGTTTGGTACGGAGGGGTACTAATGAAAAACTGTTTTTT.

The gene calls are TRBV6-1 and TRBJ2-7, with 11 nucleotides matching TRBD2. Trimming removed 4 bases from V and 3 bases from J; junction bases left unmatched: 5. Germline CDR1 and CDR2: MNHNS and SASEGT. The CDR3 is 15 residues long. The CDR3 sequence: CASSVGLAGRYEQYF. In DNA form, the CDR3 reads TGTGCCAGCAGTGTAGGACTAGCGGGCCGCTACGAGCAGTACTTC.

The genes are TRBV9 and TRBJ1-4; TRBD1 agrees at 9 bases. Germline V gene data show CDR1 as SGDLS and CDR2 as YYNGEE. The CDR3 consists of 14 residues. With V trimmed by 4 bases and J by 7 bases, 5 bases remained unmatched. CDR3 in amino acids: CASSQTGGGEKLFF. DNA of the CDR3: TGTGCCAGCAGCCAGACAGGGGGAGGTGAAAAACTGTTTTTT. Variable domain in full (rest from reference TRBV9 and TRBJ1-4): DSGVTQTPKHLITATGQRVTLRCSPRSGDLSVYWYQQSLDQGLQFLIQYYNGEERAKGNILERFSAQQFPDLHSELNLSSLELGDSALYFCASSQTGGGEKLFFGSGTQLSVL.

The CDR3 region is CASSVTSGGKSGELFF. Here the CDR3 DNA reads TGTGCCAGCAGCGTAACTAGCGGGGGGAAAAGCGGGGAGCTGTTTTTT. The chain has TRBV9 and TRBJ2-2; 12 bases match TRBD2. The CDR3 extends over 16 amino acids. The germline CDR1 and CDR2 sequences are SGDLS and YYNGEE. The V gene end was trimmed by 1 base and the J gene end by 7 bases; junction bases not matched to a gene: 5.

This clone came up once. The chain links TRBV9 to TRBJ2-7, with 8 bases identical to TRBD2. V was pared by 4 bases and J by 0 bases, with 6 bases of the junction left unmatched. The CDR3 contains 15 residues. Germline V CDR1 and CDR2: SGDLS, YYNGEE. This CDR3 is CASSPPGRDSYEQYF. Here the CDR3 DNA reads TGTGCCAGCAGCCCCCCCGGGAGGGACTCCTACGAGCAGTACTTC.

The CDR3 coding sequence is TGTGCCAGCAGCTTAAAAAGGGAGGAGCGAGAGACCCAGTACTTC. Protein product: CASSLKREERETQYF. The rearrangement uses TRBV5-4 and TRBJ2-5; possibly TRBD2 for D (6 bases). Per germline, CDR1 SGHNT and CDR2 YYREEE (reference sequence). This CDR3 contains 15 residues. Trimming removed 2 bases from V and 4 bases from J, with 15 bases in between. Looking up the rest from reference TRBV5-4 and TRBJ2-5 gives the full variable domain: ETGVTQSPTHLIKTRGQQVTLRCSSQSGHNTVSWYQQALGQGPQFIFQYYREEENGRGNFPPRFSGLQFPNYSSELNVNALELDDSALYLCASSLKREERETQYFGPGTRLLVL.

The sample holds a few counts of this clone. This chain links TRBV19 with TRBJ2-2, with D perhaps matching TRBD1 (5 bases). Trimming removed 3 bases from V and 1 base from J, with 15 bases in between. Germline CDR1 LNHDA, CDR2 SQIVND (reference sequence). CDR3 length: 17 residues. The CDR3 loop reads CASSITGFIMNTGELFF. CDR3 nucleotide sequence: TGTGCCAGTAGTATTACAGGTTTTATCATGAACACCGGGGAGCTGTTTTTT.

The rearrangement uses TRBV28 and TRBJ2-7; D uncertain. Trimming removed 3 bases from V and 1 base from J, with 10 bases in between. The CDR3 covers 14 residues. The germline gives CDR1 MDHEN, CDR2 SYDVKM. The CDR3 region is CASSLVQTSYEQYF. The CDR3 nucleotides read TGTGCCAGCAGTTTGGTACAGACATCCTACGAGCAGTACTTC.

The chain is built from TRBV7-2 and TRBJ2-7; the D gene is possibly TRBD1 (5 bases). The CDR3 is made up of 14 amino acids. Germline CDR1 is SGHTA and CDR2 is FQGNSA. V was shortened by 3 bases and J by 2 bases, with 11 bases between the two germline ends. The CDR3 protein is CASSLGPGPYEQYF. CDR3 DNA sequence: TGTGCCAGCAGCTTGGGGCCCGGGCCCTACGAGCAGTACTTC. Supplemented by reference TRBV7-2 and TRBJ2-7, the full variable domain reads GAGVSQSPSNKVTEKGKDVELRCDPISGHTALYWYRQSLGQGLEFLIYFQGNSAPDKSGLPSDRFSAERTGGSVSTLTIQRTQQEDSAVYLCASSLGPGPYEQYFGPGTRLTVT.

There are a few counts of this clone. The CDR3 DNA sequence: TGTGCCAGCAGCTTCATGAACACTGAAGCTTTCTTT. This gives the protein CASSFMNTEAFF. The chain carries TRBV11-1 and TRBJ1-1; no firm D call. The ends were cut back, 3 bases at V and 0 bases at J, with 2 bases in the middle. The germline V gene has CDR1 SGHAT and CDR2 FQDESV (reference sequence). CDR3 length: 12 amino acids.

This sequence joins TRBV6-5 and TRBJ2-5; 11 bases line up with TRBD1. The CDR3 has 14 residues. Germline values: CDR1 MNHEY, CDR2 SVGAGI. Losses at the gene ends were 5 bases for V and 4 bases for J; bases not matched to a gene: 3. The CDR3 is CASSKDRGRETQYF. In DNA, the CDR3 is TGTGCCAGCAGTAAGGACAGGGGGCGAGAGACCCAGTACTTC.

This chain connects TRBV18 to TRBJ2-1, with D tentatively TRBD2 (5 bases). V lost 3 bases, J lost 6 bases, and 6 bases lay in between. This CDR3 has 12 residues. Germline lookup yields CDR1 KGHSH and CDR2 LQKENI. CDR3 amino acids: CASSPSGNEQFF. DNA of the CDR3: TGTGCCAGCTCACCGAGCGGCAATGAGCAGTTCTTC. The whole variable domain, filled in from reference TRBV18 and TRBJ2-1, reads NAGVMQNPRHLVRRRGQEARLRCSPMKGHSHVYWYRQLPEEGLKFMVYLQKENIIDESGMPKERFSAEFPKEGPSILRIQQVVRGDSAAYFCASSPSGNEQFFGPGTRLTVL.

Comments on this clone: This specimen includes other DNA sequences encoding the same CDR3. The rearrangement links TRBV27 to TRBJ1-2; TRBD1 is a possible D gene (6 bases). Trimming pared 9 bases from V and 0 bases from J, leaving 14 bases between. Germline V lookup: CDR1 MNHEY, CDR2 SMNVEV (reference sequence). The CDR3 is 14 residues long. The CDR3 DNA follows: TGTGCCAGTTCATTGACAGGAGCTAACTATGGCTACACCTTC. Protein: CASSLTGANYGYTF.

This chain joins TRBV10-3 and TRBJ1-1, with 7 nucleotides matching TRBD1. CDR3 length equals 13 residues. Germline V gene lookup returns CDR1 ENHRY and CDR2 SYGVKD. Trimming removed 10 bases from V and 3 bases from J; junction bases left unmatched: 8. The CDR3 reads CASGHRGDTEAFF. The CDR3 DNA is TGTGCCAGCGGGCACAGGGGAGACACTGAAGCTTTCTTT.

The chain recombines TRBV11-2 with TRBJ1-1; 11 nucleotides align to TRBD1. The CDR3 totals 14 residues. V shed 5 bases, J shed 3 bases, and the junction held 2 bases outside the gene matches. Per the germline V gene, CDR1 is SGHAT and CDR2 is FQNNGV. CDR3: CASSGQGAHTEAFF. The DNA for the CDR3 is TGTGCCAGCAGCGGACAGGGGGCGCACACTGAAGCTTTCTTT. The entire variable domain, with the rest obtained from reference TRBV11-2 and TRBJ1-1, is as follows: EAGVAQSPRYKIIEKRQSVAFWCNPISGHATLYWYQQILGQGPKLLIQFQNNGVVDDSQLPKDRFSAERLKGVDSTLKIQPAKLEDSAVYLCASSGQGAHTEAFFGQGTRLTVV.

The chain employs TRBV27 and TRBJ1-1; TRBD1 matches 9 bases. V dropped 6 bases and J dropped 4; count of bases not matched to a gene: 6. The CDR3 loop spans 14 amino acids. Germline values: CDR1 MNHEY, CDR2 SMNVEV (reference sequence). The CDR3 spells CASSTGGVGTEAFF. As DNA, the CDR3 is TGTGCCAGCAGCACAGGGGGCGTCGGCACTGAAGCTTTCTTT.

The rearrangement links TRBV5-1 to TRBJ2-3, with 8 nucleotides matching TRBD1. From germline, CDR1 is SGHRS and CDR2 YFSETQ. The length of the CDR3 is 15 residues. V lost 0 bases and J lost 7; bases outside the gene matches: 7. The chain's CDR3 is CASSLVAGGRNTQYF. In DNA form, the CDR3 reads TGCGCCAGCAGCTTGGTAGCAGGGGGCCGGAATACGCAGTATTTT.

J is TRBJ2-1 and V is TRBV15; the match to TRBD2 covers 7 bases. Per the germline V gene, CDR1 is LNHNV and CDR2 is YYDKDF (reference sequence). The CDR3 runs to 15 residues. J gave up 7 bases and V 0 bases, and 6 bases lay outside the gene matches. As DNA, the CDR3 is TGTGCCACCAGCAGAGATCTTGAGGGAGGGAATGAGCAGTTCTTC. Amino acid sequence: CATSRDLEGGNEQFF.

The gene calls are TRBV20-1 and TRBJ2-5, with D possibly matching TRBD2 (5 bases). V was shortened by 7 bases and J by 2 bases, with 5 bases between the two germline ends. The V gene's germline CDR1 is DFQATT and CDR2 SNEGSKA (reference sequence). The length of the CDR3 is 10 residues. CDR3 loop: CSVAQETQYF. The CDR3 bases are TGCAGTGTAGCGCAAGAGACCCAGTACTTC.